The present entry profiles one TCR beta chain with its context. This entry is derived from a study of OX40 agonist ivuxolimab in advanced cancers. On the study more broadly: Ivuxolimab, an antibody that agonizes OX40 (CD134), was administered to the patients.

Trimming removed 5 bases at V and 5 bases at J, with 16 bases between. The CDR3 extends over 14 amino acids. Germline V gene sequence: CDR1 SGHVS, CDR2 FNYEAQ. This table comes from immunoSEQ multiplex PCR, and its TCRdb copy is limited to in-frame clones, with some not included. Of 40,000 to 45,000 clones in the sample, around 88% are singletons; the top ten hold about 12%. The chain couples TRBV7-6 to TRBJ2-7; perhaps TRBD1 as D (6 bases). The sequence came from an adult with an advanced solid tumor such as melanoma, head and neck, liver or kidney cancer. Source: CD4+ or CD8+ T cells sorted from blood, taken in a trial of the OX40 agonist ivuxolimab. CDR3 residues: CASSPRGHQHEQYF. The CDR3, as DNA: TGTGCCAGCAGCCCCCGGGGACACCAGCACGAGCAGTACTTC.